This T cell receptor beta chain was obtained from a study of T-cell reconstitution after alpha-beta-depleted transplantation in children. Germline V CDR1 and CDR2: SEHNR, FQNEAQ (reference sequence). V was trimmed by 5 bases and J by 0 bases, leaving 14 bases between them. This CDR3 is 15 amino acids long. Preparing the TCRbeta library involved the use of unique molecular identifiers. MiXCR, run by TCRdb on the PCR reads, gives a single entry per CDR3 protein. The table has 750,000 to 950,000 distinct CDR3 sequences, roughly 15% seen once. The sequencing used PBMCs, mostly from graft donor cells, collected 360 days after TCRalphabeta/CD19-depleted stem cell transplant. This clonotype was obtained from a male patient younger than 18 who had a stem cell transplant for acute lymphoblastic leukemia, so the T cells may come from the graft donor. The gene calls are TRBV7-9 and TRBJ2-7; D call uncertain. The CDR3 sequence is CASSATRRGSYEQYF. CDR3 bases: TGTGCCAGCAGCGCCACACGCCGCGGCTCCTACGAGCAGTACTTC.